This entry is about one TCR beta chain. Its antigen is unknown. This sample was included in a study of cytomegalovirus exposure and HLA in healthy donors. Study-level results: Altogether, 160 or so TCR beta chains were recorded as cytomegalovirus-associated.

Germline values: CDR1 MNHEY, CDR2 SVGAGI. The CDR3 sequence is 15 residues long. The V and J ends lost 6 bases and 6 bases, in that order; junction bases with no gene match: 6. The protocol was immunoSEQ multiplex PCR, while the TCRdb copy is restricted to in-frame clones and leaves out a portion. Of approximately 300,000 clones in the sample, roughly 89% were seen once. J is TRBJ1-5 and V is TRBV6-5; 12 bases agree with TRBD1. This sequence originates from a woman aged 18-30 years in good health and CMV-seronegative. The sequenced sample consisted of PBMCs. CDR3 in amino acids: CASSPGQGAGQPQHF. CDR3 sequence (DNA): TGTGCCAGCAGCCCGGGACAGGGGGCAGGTCAGCCCCAGCATTTT.